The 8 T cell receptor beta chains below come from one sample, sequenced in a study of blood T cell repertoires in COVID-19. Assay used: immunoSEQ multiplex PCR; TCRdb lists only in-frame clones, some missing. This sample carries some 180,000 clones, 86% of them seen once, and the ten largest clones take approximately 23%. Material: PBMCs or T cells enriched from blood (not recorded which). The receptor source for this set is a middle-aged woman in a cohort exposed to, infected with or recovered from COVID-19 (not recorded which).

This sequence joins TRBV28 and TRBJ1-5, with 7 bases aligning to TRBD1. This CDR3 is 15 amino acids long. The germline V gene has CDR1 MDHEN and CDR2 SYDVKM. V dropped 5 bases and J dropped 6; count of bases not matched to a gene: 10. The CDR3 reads CASSPSGGEVQPQHF. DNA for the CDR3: TGTGCCAGCAGTCCCTCAGGGGGTGAGGTTCAGCCCCAGCATTTT.

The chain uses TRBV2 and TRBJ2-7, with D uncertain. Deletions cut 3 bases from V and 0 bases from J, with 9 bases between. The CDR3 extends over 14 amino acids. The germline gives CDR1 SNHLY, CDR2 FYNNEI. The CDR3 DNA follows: TGTGCCAGCAGTGATCAGCGCTTCTCCTACGAGCAGTACTTC. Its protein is CASSDQRFSYEQYF.

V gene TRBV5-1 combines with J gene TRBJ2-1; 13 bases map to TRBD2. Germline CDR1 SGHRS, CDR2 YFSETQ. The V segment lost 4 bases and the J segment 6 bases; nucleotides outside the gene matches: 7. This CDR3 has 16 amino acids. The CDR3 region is CASSPSLAGGGNEQFF. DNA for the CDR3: TGCGCCAGCAGCCCCTCACTAGCGGGAGGGGGCAATGAGCAGTTCTTC.

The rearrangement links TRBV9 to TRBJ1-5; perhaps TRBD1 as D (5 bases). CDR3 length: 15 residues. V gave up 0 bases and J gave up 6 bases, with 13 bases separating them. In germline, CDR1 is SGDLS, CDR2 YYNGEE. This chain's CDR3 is CASSVGPGNGQPQHF. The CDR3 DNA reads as TGTGCCAGCAGCGTAGGTCCAGGGAACGGTCAGCCCCAGCATTTT.

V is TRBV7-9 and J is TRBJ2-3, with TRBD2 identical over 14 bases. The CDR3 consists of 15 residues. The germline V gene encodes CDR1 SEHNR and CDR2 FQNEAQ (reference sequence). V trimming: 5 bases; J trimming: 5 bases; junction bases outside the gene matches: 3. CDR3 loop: CASSQGLAGGDTQYF. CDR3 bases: TGTGCCAGCAGCCAAGGACTAGCGGGGGGAGATACGCAGTATTTT.

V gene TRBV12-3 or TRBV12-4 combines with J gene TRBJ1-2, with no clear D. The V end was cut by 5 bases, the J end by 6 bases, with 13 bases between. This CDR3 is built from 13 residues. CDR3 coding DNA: TGTGCCAGCAGTACCCGGCCGGCGGATGGCTACACCTTC. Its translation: CASSTRPADGYTF.

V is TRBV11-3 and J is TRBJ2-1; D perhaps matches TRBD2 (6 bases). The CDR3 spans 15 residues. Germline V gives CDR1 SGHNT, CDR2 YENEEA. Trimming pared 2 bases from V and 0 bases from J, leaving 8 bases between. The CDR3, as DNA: TGTGCCAGCAGCTTATACGGGAGCTCCTACAATGAGCAGTTCTTC. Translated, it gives CASSLYGSSYNEQFF.

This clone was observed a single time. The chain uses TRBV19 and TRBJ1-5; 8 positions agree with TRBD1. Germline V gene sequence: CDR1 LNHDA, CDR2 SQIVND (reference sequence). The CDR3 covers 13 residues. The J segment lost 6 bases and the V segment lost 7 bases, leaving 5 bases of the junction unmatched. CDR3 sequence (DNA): TGTGCCAGTACAGGGGGCCTCAGTCAGCCCCAGCATTTT. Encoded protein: CASTGGLSQPQHF. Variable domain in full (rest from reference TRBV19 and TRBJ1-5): DGGITQSPKYLFRKEGQNVTLSCEQNLNHDAMYWYRQDPGQGLRLIYYSQIVNDFQKGDIAEGYSVSREKKESFPLTVTSAQKNPTAFYLCASTGGLSQPQHFGDGTRLSIL.